Detailed here is one TCR beta chain. The data stem from a study of T cell changes during pregnancy in multiple sclerosis. The assay was immunoSEQ multiplex PCR, and TCRdb's table has in-frame clones only and misses some. The table includes fewer than 95,000 clones, about 90% detected once. Sequencing was performed on peripheral blood, taken in the first trimester of pregnancy. This receptor was identified in a female donor in good health, enrolled as a control in a pregnancy study.

The CDR3 bases are TGCGCCAGCAGCTTGGGGGAGACAGGGGAGCAGTTCTTC. Its protein product is CASSLGETGEQFF. The chain combines TRBV5-1 with TRBJ2-1; 7 bases map to TRBD1. The V gene end was trimmed by 0 bases and the J gene end by 10 bases; junction bases not matched to a gene: 4. CDR1 SGHRS and CDR2 YFSETQ come from the germline V gene. This CDR3 has 13 residues.